These 16 T cell receptor beta chains came from one sample sequenced in a study of shared clonotypes between healthy human individuals (dated by TCRdb to 2020 to 2022). The library relied on the immunoSEQ multiplex PCR assay. This is the immuneACCESS table as TCRdb keeps it, with only in-frame sequences that have V and J called. A part of the clones is gone; compared with another copy, unresolved V genes explain less than half, and the rest is unexplained. This sample is represented by about 2.4 million clones; over 85% of them were singletons. The ten largest clones take up 0.14% of the sample. Material: naive CD4+ T cells sorted from blood. Read against the paper, the sample's cell subset or site label means: CD45RA+ positively selected. Receptors originate from a man younger than 35 in good health.

To note about this clone: The sample carries other DNA sequences with the same CDR3. V and J are TRBV6-6 and TRBJ1-2, with 9 positions matching TRBD1. Germline CDR1 is MNHNY and CDR2 is SVGAGI (reference sequence). Trimming at V came to 0 bases and at J to 7 bases, leaving 3 bases not matched to a gene. The CDR3 loop spans 14 amino acids. CDR3 loop: CASSYSQGAGGYTF. The CDR3 DNA follows: TGTGCCAGCAGTTACTCACAGGGGGCGGGTGGCTACACCTTC.

V and J are TRBV2 and TRBJ2-7, with D perhaps matching TRBD1 (6 bases). V lost 4 bases and J lost 4, with 8 bases in between. There are 12 residues in the CDR3. CDR1 is SNHLY and CDR2 is FYNNEI in the germline V gene. The CDR3 is CASSAGAYEQYF. The CDR3 DNA reads TGTGCCAGCAGTGCAGGGGCGTACGAGCAGTACTTC. The full variable domain, rest sourced from reference TRBV2 and TRBJ2-7, is EPEVTQTPSHQVTQMGQEVILRCVPISNHLYFYWYRQILGQKVEFLVSFYNNEISEKSEIFDDQFSVERPDGSNFTLKIRSTKLEDSAMYFCASSAGAYEQYFGPGTRLTVT.

The rearrangement links TRBV19 to TRBJ2-5, with D hard to call. CDR3 length equals 13 residues. V was trimmed by 6 bases and J by 9 bases, leaving 17 bases between them. From germline, CDR1 is LNHDA and CDR2 SQIVND (reference sequence). CDR3 protein: CASSENPSLPQYF. The CDR3 coding sequence is TGTGCCAGTAGCGAAAACCCTAGTCTTCCCCAGTACTTC.

This clone has only one observation. CDR3 nucleotide sequence: TGTGCCAGCAGAGGACAGGGAGCTTCTGGCTACACCTTC. It is translated as CASRGQGASGYTF. The chain carries TRBV28 and TRBJ1-2; 8 bases are a match to TRBD1. The CDR3 loop spans 13 amino acids. The germline V gene has CDR1 MDHEN and CDR2 SYDVKM. Trimming at V came to 6 bases and at J to 7 bases, leaving 7 bases not matched to a gene.

The CDR3 region has the DNA TGTGCCAGCAGTGGCCGGTCTTGGCGGGAGGCCTCCTACGAGCAGTACTTC. As protein: CASSGRSWREASYEQYF. The rearrangement uses TRBV2 and TRBJ2-7, with 8 positions matching TRBD2. Germline CDR1 is SNHLY and CDR2 is FYNNEI. The J segment lost 0 bases and the V segment lost 4 bases, leaving 11 bases of the junction unmatched. This CDR3 is built from 17 residues.

This clone was seen a few times. The V call is TRBV2, the J call TRBJ1-4, with D perhaps matching TRBD1 (5 bases). Trimming shortened V by 5 bases and J by 2 bases, and 9 bases separated the two germline ends. CDR1 and CDR2 (germline): SNHLY, FYNNEI. This CDR3 has 14 residues. The CDR3 DNA is TGTGCCAGCAGTATGACAGCTACTAATGAAAAACTGTTTTTT. Translation: CASSMTATNEKLFF. Full variable domain (outside the CDR3, taken from reference TRBV2 and TRBJ1-4): EPEVTQTPSHQVTQMGQEVILRCVPISNHLYFYWYRQILGQKVEFLVSFYNNEISEKSEIFDDQFSVERPDGSNFTLKIRSTKLEDSAMYFCASSMTATNEKLFFGSGTQLSVL.

Note on this clone: In the same sample, other DNA sequences code for this CDR3. CDR3 protein: CASSGQGNTEAFF. DNA of the CDR3: TGTGCCAGCAGTGGACAGGGGAACACTGAAGCTTTCTTT. The chain combines TRBV25-1 with TRBJ1-1; TRBD1 matches 7 bases. In germline, CDR1 is MGHDK, CDR2 SYGVNS. Trimming cost V 4 bases and J 1 base; bases outside gene matches: 0. The CDR3 covers 13 residues.

As to this clone: The sample contains more than one DNA sequence encoding this CDR3. V gene TRBV7-9 combines with J gene TRBJ1-4; D is uncertain. Germline CDR1 is SEHNR and CDR2 is FQNEAQ (reference sequence). Trimming removed 2 bases at V and 7 bases at J, with 2 bases between. The CDR3 totals 11 residues. CDR3 sequence reads: CASSLSEKLFF. The CDR3 DNA is TGTGCCAGCAGCTTAAGTGAAAAACTGTTTTTT.

The chain is built from TRBV7-9 and TRBJ2-2; no reliable D call. Trimming left V 4 bases short and J 7 bases short, with 22 bases between. This CDR3 has 17 residues. The V gene's germline CDR1 is SEHNR and CDR2 FQNEAQ (reference sequence). CDR3 amino acids: CASSSRPTRWPGGELFF. The CDR3 DNA follows: TGTGCCAGCAGCTCCCGGCCCACGAGGTGGCCCGGCGGGGAGCTGTTTTTT.

A word on this clone: The sample carries other DNA sequences with the same CDR3. The chain has TRBV18 and TRBJ2-5, with a possible D match to TRBD2 (6 bases). Trimming removed 6 bases at V and 5 bases at J, with 13 bases between. Germline CDR1 is KGHSH and CDR2 is LQKENI. The CDR3 runs to 13 residues. CDR3 sequence reads: CASSPTSQETQYF. The CDR3 nucleotides read TGTGCCAGCTCTCCGACTAGTCAGGAGACCCAGTACTTC.

The chain is built from TRBV5-6 and TRBJ2-2; D possibly corresponds to TRBD1 (6 bases). The CDR3 runs to 15 residues. CDR1 is SGHDT, CDR2 YYEEEE, per germline. The V end was cut by 3 bases, the J end by 5 bases, with 14 bases between. DNA for the CDR3: TGTGCCAGCAGCTGGGGGCCTACAGGGACCGGGGAGCTGTTTTTT. It codes for CASSWGPTGTGELFF.

The chain joins TRBV18 to TRBJ2-3, with TRBD2 matching 8 bases. Trimming at V came to 5 bases and at J to 6 bases, leaving 10 bases not matched to a gene. The germline gives CDR1 KGHSH, CDR2 LQKENI. This CDR3 region has 15 residues. DNA of the CDR3: TGTGCCAGCTCAGACCAGGGACTAGTATCCGATACGCAGTATTTT. Protein sequence: CASSDQGLVSDTQYF.

The genes are TRBV19 and TRBJ2-5; 11 bases fit TRBD2. The trim removed 0 bases at V and 5 bases at J, leaving 11 bases unmatched. Germline CDR1 is LNHDA and CDR2 is SQIVND (reference sequence). This CDR3 contains 18 residues. The CDR3 bases are TGTGCCAGTAGTATAGATGGGGCTAGCGGGAGGTTCTCGGAGACCCAGTACTTC. Amino acid sequence: CASSIDGASGRFSETQYF.

To note about this clone: The same CDR3 is also encoded by other DNA sequences in this sample. The rearrangement uses TRBV5-1 and TRBJ2-7; D gene uncertain. The germline V and J ends were trimmed by 0 bases and 6 bases, with 10 bases remaining between them. The CDR3 is 13 amino acids. CDR1 and CDR2 (germline): SGHRS, YFSETQ. The CDR3 is CASSLAGRSEQYF. The CDR3 DNA is TGCGCCAGCAGCTTGGCCGGACGGTCCGAGCAGTACTTC. The full variable domain, completed using reference TRBV5-1 and TRBJ2-7, is KAGVTQTPRYLIKTRGQQVTLSCSPISGHRSVSWYQQTPGQGLQFLFEYFSETQRNKGNFPGRFSGRQFSNSRSEMNVSTLELGDSALYLCASSLAGRSEQYFGPGTRLTVT.

Details on this clone: Additional DNA sequences in this sample encode the identical CDR3. The chain carries TRBV29-1 and TRBJ2-7; no reliable D call. Trimming took 4 bases from V and 0 from J, leaving 4 bases between them. The CDR3 loop spans 11 amino acids. The germline V gene encodes CDR1 SQVTM and CDR2 ANQGSEA. The CDR3 is CSVAVSYEQYF. The CDR3 bases are TGCAGCGTTGCTGTCTCCTACGAGCAGTACTTC.

Concerning this clone itself: In the same sample, other DNA sequences code for this CDR3. CDR3 sequence reads: CASSSGQGSNYGYTF. DNA for the CDR3: TGCGCCAGCAGCTCAGGGCAGGGGTCTAACTATGGCTACACCTTC. The chain carries TRBV5-1 and TRBJ1-2; D is possibly TRBD1 (6 bases). The CDR3 is made up of 15 amino acids. Germline CDR1 and CDR2: SGHRS and YFSETQ. Trimming left V 3 bases short and J 0 bases short, with 12 bases between.